This passage covers 5 T cell receptor beta chains from one sample sequenced in a study of blood T cell dynamics during melanoma immunotherapy. Measured with immunoSEQ multiplex PCR; TCRdb has only the in-frame clones, and not every one. Altogether 5,500 to 6,000 clones are present, 80% to 85% being singletons, with the ten largest covering about a tenth. Time point given: week 3, after first cycle of checkpoint inhibitor. Source: blood, taken from a patient treated with checkpoint blockade. The receptors here all came from a human donor with melanoma.

The rearrangement joins TRBV18 to TRBJ2-7; D uncertain. The CDR3 runs to 13 residues. The V and J ends lost 6 bases and 4 bases respectively, with 13 bases between them. Germline loops: CDR1 KGHSH, CDR2 LQKENI. The DNA of the CDR3 is TGTGCCAGCTCGCGGCTCGCGCAATACGAGCAGTACTTC. Protein: CASSRLAQYEQYF.

The rearrangement uses TRBV9 and TRBJ1-1; possible D gene TRBD1, 5 bases. Looked up from germline, CDR1 is SGDLS and CDR2 is YYNGEE. The CDR3 is made up of 14 amino acids. Trimming pared 5 bases from V and 4 bases from J, leaving 15 bases between. The CDR3 DNA reads TGTGCCAGCAGTGATGACAGCCTGGGCACTGAAGCTTTCTTT. Encoded protein: CASSDDSLGTEAFF.

V and J are TRBV6-5 and TRBJ2-7; D unclear. The CDR3 is made up of 15 amino acids. CDR1 and CDR2 from the germline V gene are MNHEY and SVGAGI. Trimming took off 0 bases at V and 7 bases at J, with 16 bases between the two ends. The CDR3 bases are TGTGCCAGCAGTTACTCCGAACAACTTATTCGGGAGCAGTACTTC. Residues: CASSYSEQLIREQYF.

The gene calls are TRBV7-8 and TRBJ2-7; D uncertain. Germline CDR1 SGHVS, CDR2 FQNEAQ. V was pared by 5 bases and J by 4 bases, with 18 bases between. The CDR3 is 15 amino acids. In DNA, the CDR3 is TGTGCCAGCAGCAATAGCAGAACCGTACGGTACGAGCAGTACTTC. It encodes CASSNSRTVRYEQYF.

The rearrangement joins TRBV10-1 to TRBJ1-1, with D unresolved. Germline CDR1 is WNHNN and CDR2 is SYGVQD (reference sequence). The CDR3 is made up of 17 amino acids. V was cut by 0 bases and J by 4 bases, with 18 bases left in between. The CDR3: CASSESKAIQRGTEAFF. CDR3 DNA sequence: TGCGCCAGCAGTGAGTCGAAGGCCATCCAACGGGGCACTGAAGCTTTCTTT.